The clone carrying this T cell receptor beta chain has a handful of counts. Antigen specificity is unknown. V was pared by 4 bases and J by 7 bases, with 16 bases between. Germline values: CDR1 MNHNS, CDR2 SASEGT. The CDR3 runs to 15 residues. The sample originates from a study of T-cell reconstitution after alpha-beta-depleted transplantation in children. Unique molecular identifiers featured in how the TCRbeta library was prepared. TCRdb passed the PCR reads through MiXCR, listing each CDR3 protein once. The sample shows 700,000 to 950,000 distinct CDR3 sequences, roughly 15% of them seen only once. Findings and limits, study-wide: Surviving recipient T cells and thymic progenitors produced the high day-60 TCRbeta diversity seen in some patients.

The sequences come from PBMCs, mostly from graft donor cells, collected 360 days after TCRalphabeta/CD19-depleted stem cell transplant. The V gene is TRBV6-1, the J gene TRBJ2-2; weak D call: TRBD1 (8 bases). The receptor was derived from a male patient between 10 and 17 years old who had a stem cell transplant for acute lymphoblastic leukemia, so the T cells may come from the graft donor. The CDR3 region is CASSVHRGGGGELFF. Written as DNA, the CDR3 is TGTGCCAGCAGTGTACACAGGGGGGGGGGCGGGGAGCTGTTTTTT.